A selection of T cell receptor beta chains follows, all from one sample in a study of shared clonotypes between healthy human individuals. TCRdb's copy holds only in-frame clones and misses some; the assay was immunoSEQ multiplex PCR. The table lists about 640,000 clones, 55% to 75% of them singletons. The sequenced material came from memory CD4+ T cells sorted from blood. The receptors stem from a woman aged 25 to 39 in good health. Each CDR3 is given with its conserved first and last residue. A D gene is named only where the DNA matches it firmly. Expanded clones get a size class; other rows say once, few or many, or leave the size out.

j_call clone_size v_call d_call cdr3_aa cdr3_nt
TRBJ2-7 few TRBV27 NA CASSFGMGLNYEQYF TGTGCCAGCAGTTTTGGAATGGGCCTTAACTACGAGCAGTACTTC
TRBJ2-7 NA TRBV4-1 NA CASSQDQGESAYEQYF TGCGCCAGCAGCCAAGATCAGGGAGAGTCGGCCTACGAGCAGTACTTC
TRBJ1-5 NA TRBV30 TRBD1 CAWRETGGASNQPQHF TGTGCCTGGAGAGAGACAGGGGGCGCGAGCAATCAGCCCCAGCATTTT
TRBJ2-3 NA TRBV27 NA CASSLGGAADTQYF TGTGCCAGCAGTTTAGGGGGAGCGGCAGATACGCAGTATTTT
TRBJ2-7 NA TRBV21-1 NA CASSKAAGRYEQYF TGTGCCAGCAGCAAAGCCGCAGGCCGGTACGAGCAGTACTTC
TRBJ2-7 NA TRBV2 NA CASMGENYEQYF TGTGCCAGCATGGGGGAAAACTACGAGCAGTACTTC
TRBJ1-2 NA TRBV2 NA CASSEAGGNYGYTF TGTGCCAGCAGTGAAGCAGGAGGGAACTATGGCTACACCTTC
TRBJ1-2 NA TRBV18 TRBD1 CASSPGGQGLSTF TGTGCCAGCTCCCCGGGGGGACAGGGTCTCTCCACCTTC
TRBJ2-5 NA TRBV5-4 NA CASSPSGGDLQETQYF TGTGCCAGCAGCCCCTCTGGCGGAGACCTACAAGAGACCCAGTACTTC
TRBJ1-2 NA TRBV27 NA CASSWSSANYGYTF TGTGCCAGCAGTTGGTCATCCGCTAACTATGGCTACACCTTC
TRBJ2-3 few TRBV5-1 NA CASSLPVTDTQYF TGCGCCAGCAGCTTACCCGTCACAGATACGCAGTATTTT
TRBJ2-5 NA TRBV19 NA CASSPGPKETQYF TGTGCCAGTAGTCCCGGACCCAAGGAGACCCAGTACTTC
TRBJ2-3 NA TRBV27 NA CASSFWGLADTQYF TGTGCCAGCAGTTTTTGGGGGCTCGCAGATACGCAGTATTTT
TRBJ1-1 NA TRBV29-1 TRBD1 CSGWDSFYTEAFF TGCAGCGGATGGGACAGTTTTTACACTGAAGCTTTCTTT
TRBJ2-1 NA TRBV2 TRBD1 CASSGQGYNEQFF TGTGCCAGCAGCGGACAGGGTTACAATGAGCAGTTCTTC
TRBJ2-3 many TRBV7-3 TRBD1 CASSPQRQGSDTQYF TGTGCCAGCAGCCCACAGCGACAGGGTTCAGATACGCAGTATTTT
TRBJ1-2 many TRBV30 NA CAWSSSGSYTF TGTGCCTGGAGTTCTTCCGGGAGCTACACCTTC
TRBJ2-3 once TRBV9 TRBD1 CASSPRGGGSTDTQYF TGTGCCAGCAGCCCGAGAGGGGGCGGGAGCACAGATACGCAGTATTTT
TRBJ2-1 NA TRBV4-1 TRBD2 CASRVLATPYNEQFF TGCGCCAGCAGGGTACTAGCGACCCCCTACAATGAGCAGTTCTTC
TRBJ1-5 once TRBV27 TRBD1 CASSRTGVSNQPQHF TGTGCCAGCAGTCGTACAGGGGTAAGCAATCAGCCCCAGCATTTT
TRBJ1-1 NA TRBV2 NA CASSDNGGWAFF TGTGCCAGCAGTGATAATGGAGGGTGGGCTTTCTTT
TRBJ2-7 NA TRBV27 TRBD2 CASSFRPSGIDEQYF TGTGCCAGCAGTTTCCGGCCTAGCGGGATTGACGAGCAGTACTTC
TRBJ1-1 once TRBV6-6 NA CASTRDFMNTEAFF TGTGCCAGCACACGGGACTTCATGAACACTGAAGCTTTCTTT
TRBJ2-3 few TRBV7-9 NA CASSLAERGSTDTQYF TGTGCCAGCAGCTTAGCCGAACGGGGTAGCACAGATACGCAGTATTTT
TRBJ1-1 NA TRBV7-7 NA CASSLVVTREGYVGTEAFF TGTGCCAGCAGCTTAGTAGTGACGAGGGAGGGCTATGTGGGGACTGAAGCTTTCTTT
TRBJ1-4 NA TRBV5-1 NA CASRTTTNEKLFF TGCGCCAGCAGAACAACAACTAATGAAAAACTGTTTTTT
TRBJ2-2 NA TRBV6-1 NA CASSEPGGNTGELFF TGTGCCAGCAGTGAACCCGGGGGGAACACCGGGGAGCTGTTTTTT
TRBJ1-3 NA TRBV4-1 NA CASSSPGLGNTIYF TGCGCCAGCAGTTCCCCAGGGTTGGGAAACACCATATATTTT
TRBJ1-4 NA TRBV5-1 NA CASRRALESEKLFF TGCGCCAGCAGACGGGCCCTCGAATCCGAAAAACTGTTTTTT
TRBJ2-7 NA TRBV18 NA CASNSGSYEQYF TGTGCCAGCAATAGCGGAAGCTACGAGCAGTACTTC
TRBJ1-2 NA TRBV4-2 TRBD1 CASSQAGTGGLGYTF TGTGCCAGCAGCCAGGCCGGGACAGGGGGCCTTGGCTACACCTTC
TRBJ2-3 NA TRBV19 TRBD1 CASSREGQGPQYF TGTGCCAGTAGTAGAGAAGGACAGGGACCGCAGTATTTT
TRBJ1-1 NA TRBV6-5 NA CASSPRGGTTEAFF TGTGCCAGCAGCCCTAGAGGGGGGACCACTGAAGCTTTCTTT
TRBJ1-2 NA TRBV29-1 NA CSVDRNDYGYTF TGCAGCGTTGATCGTAACGATTATGGCTACACCTTC
TRBJ2-1 NA TRBV27 TRBD2 CASSFASGRRNEQFF TGTGCCAGCAGTTTCGCTAGCGGGAGGAGAAATGAGCAGTTCTTC
TRBJ2-5 NA TRBV11-2 TRBD2 CASSLDSSGSTTQYF TGTGCCAGCAGCTTAGATTCTAGCGGGAGCACGACCCAGTACTTC
TRBJ1-4 NA TRBV9 TRBD1 CASSSRDRENEKLFF TGTGCCAGCAGCTCCCGGGACAGGGAAAATGAAAAACTGTTTTTT
TRBJ2-7 NA TRBV6-1 NA CASSEGPSAYYEQYF TGTGCCAGCAGTGAAGGCCCTAGCGCTTACTACGAGCAGTACTTC
TRBJ1-5 NA TRBV2 NA CASSQDSIRSQPQHF TGTGCCAGCAGTCAGGACAGTATCCGCAGTCAGCCCCAGCATTTT
TRBJ2-5 NA TRBV10-2 TRBD1 CASNRQGPQETQYF TGCGCCAGCAACCGACAGGGACCACAAGAGACCCAGTACTTC
TRBJ1-2 NA TRBV11-2 NA CASSLDTVMGRDNGYTF TGTGCCAGCAGCTTAGATACGGTCATGGGCAGAGATAATGGCTACACCTTC
TRBJ2-7 NA TRBV7-8 NA CASSGGRIDYEQYF TGTGCCTCGTCTGGGGGGAGGATCGACTACGAGCAGTACTTC
TRBJ2-3 many TRBV30 TRBD1 CAWRPGTETDTQYF TGTGCCTGGAGGCCCGGGACAGAAACAGATACGCAGTATTTT
TRBJ1-2 NA TRBV19 TRBD1 CASAGTVYGYTF TGTGCCAGTGCCGGGACAGTCTATGGCTACACCTTC
TRBJ2-1 NA TRBV20-1 NA CSARDPNWQFF TGCAGTGCTAGAGATCCTAATTGGCAGTTCTTC
TRBJ1-4 NA TRBV7-2 NA CASSLRGVGEHEKLFF TGTGCCAGCAGCTTACGGGGTGTAGGGGAGCATGAAAAACTGTTTTTT
TRBJ2-1 NA TRBV4-1 TRBD2 CASSTGLAGNNEQFF TGCGCCAGCAGCACTGGACTAGCGGGCAACAATGAGCAGTTCTTC
TRBJ2-7 NA TRBV28 TRBD2 CASSYTSGRGNSYEQCF TGTGCCAGCAGCTATACTAGCGGGAGGGGAAACTCCTACGAGCAGTGCTTC